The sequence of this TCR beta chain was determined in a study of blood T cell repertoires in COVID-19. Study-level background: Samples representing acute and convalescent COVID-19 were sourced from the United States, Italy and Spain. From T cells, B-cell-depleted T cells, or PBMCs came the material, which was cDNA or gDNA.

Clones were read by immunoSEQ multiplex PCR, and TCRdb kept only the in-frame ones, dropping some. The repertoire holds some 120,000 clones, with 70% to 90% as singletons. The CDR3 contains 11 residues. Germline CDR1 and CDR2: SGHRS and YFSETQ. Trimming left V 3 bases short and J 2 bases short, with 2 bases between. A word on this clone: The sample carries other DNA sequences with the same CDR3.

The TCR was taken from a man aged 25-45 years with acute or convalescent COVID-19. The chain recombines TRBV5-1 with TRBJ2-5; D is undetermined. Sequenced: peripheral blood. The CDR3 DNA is TGCGCCAGCAGCTCTCAAGAGACCCAGTACTTC. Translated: CASSSQETQYF.